One and the same sample provided the 20 T cell receptor beta chains below, sequenced in a study of shared clonotypes between healthy human individuals. Sequencing used immunoSEQ multiplex PCR; TCRdb keeps in-frame clones, though not all of them. The sample consists of more than 2,000,000 clones, over 90% of them appearing once. Material for sequencing was naive CD4+ T cells from PBMCs. Specified subset: CD45RA+ positively selected. The source of these receptors is a man between 18 and 29 years old in good health. Some clones in this sample may be carry-over from other donors' samples.

This clone was detected a few times. The V gene is TRBV7-9, the J gene TRBJ2-7; D is perhaps TRBD1 (6 bases). This CDR3 contains 13 residues. Trimming removed 7 bases from V and 3 bases from J, with 13 bases in between. Germline CDR1 reads SEHNR; CDR2 reads FQNEAQ (reference sequence). As DNA, the CDR3 is TGTGCCAGCACTACAGGGAGTTTCTACGAGCAGTACTTC. Protein sequence: CASTTGSFYEQYF.

The chain carries TRBV9 and TRBJ2-1; D remains ambiguous. Germline V gene data show CDR1 as SGDLS and CDR2 as YYNGEE. The CDR3 is made up of 17 amino acids. The V and J ends lost 4 bases and 0 bases respectively, with 17 bases between them. CDR3 sequence: CASSPSVRPSSYNEQFF. For the CDR3, the DNA is TGTGCCAGCAGCCCCTCGGTCAGGCCGAGCTCCTACAATGAGCAGTTCTTC.

The chain links TRBV7-9 to TRBJ2-5, with 9 bases fitting TRBD1. The junction had 10 bases not matched to a gene; V was cut back by 6 bases and J by 5 bases. CDR3 size: 15 residues. Germline V gene lookup returns CDR1 SEHNR and CDR2 FQNEAQ (reference sequence). Written as DNA, the CDR3 is TGTGCCAGCAGACAGGGGGCGCGGGTAGGGGAGACCCAGTACTTC. Its protein is CASRQGARVGETQYF.

The J gene is TRBJ2-2, the V gene TRBV19; the D gene is possibly TRBD1 (5 bases). CDR3 length equals 14 residues. Trimming left V 6 bases short and J 4 bases short, with 12 bases between. Germline values: CDR1 LNHDA, CDR2 SQIVND (reference sequence). The CDR3 loop is CASSSDRATGELFF. The CDR3 region has the DNA TGTGCCAGTAGCTCCGACAGAGCCACCGGGGAGCTGTTTTTT.

This chain links TRBV5-1 with TRBJ1-1, with 7 nucleotides matching TRBD1. Unmatched junction bases numbered 6, after V lost 4 bases and J lost 6 bases. This CDR3 spans 13 amino acids. CDR1 is SGHRS, CDR2 YFSETQ, per germline. CDR3 bases: TGCGCCAGCAGCAACCGACAGGGCGCTGAAGCTTTCTTT. Protein product: CASSNRQGAEAFF. The full variable domain, its missing parts supplied by reference TRBV5-1 and TRBJ1-1, is KAGVTQTPRYLIKTRGQQVTLSCSPISGHRSVSWYQQTPGQGLQFLFEYFSETQRNKGNFPGRFSGRQFSNSRSEMNVSTLELGDSALYLCASSNRQGAEAFFGQGTRLTVV.

The chain is built from TRBV15 and TRBJ1-5, with D hard to call. The ends were cut back, 0 bases at V and 5 bases at J, with 8 bases in the middle. CDR3 length: 14 residues. Germline V lookup: CDR1 LNHNV, CDR2 YYDKDF (reference sequence). This CDR3 is CATSRDRSYQPQHF. In nucleotides, the CDR3 is TGTGCCACCAGCAGAGATCGCAGCTATCAGCCCCAGCATTTT.

This rearrangement joins TRBV18 to TRBJ2-5, with 7 bases matching TRBD1. The CDR3 is 12 amino acids. The germline V gene has CDR1 KGHSH and CDR2 LQKENI. With 6 bases clipped from V and 5 bases from J, the junction kept 3 bases outside the gene matches. The CDR3 DNA is TGTGCCAGCTCGACAGGGATGGAGACCCAGTACTTC. Translation: CASSTGMETQYF.

About this clone: Other DNA sequences from this sample encode an identical CDR3 as well. The gene calls are TRBV27 and TRBJ1-1; 8 bases map to TRBD1. This CDR3 comprises 13 residues. The J segment lost 4 bases and the V segment lost 2 bases, leaving 0 bases of the junction unmatched. Germline V gives CDR1 MNHEY, CDR2 SMNVEV (reference sequence). The CDR3 spells CASSLDRGTEAFF. The CDR3 nucleotides are TGTGCCAGCAGTTTAGACAGGGGCACTGAAGCTTTCTTT.

This clone was recorded only once. Other DNA sequences in this specimen translate into the identical CDR3. V usage is TRBV20-1 and J usage is TRBJ2-7; 7 bases are a match to TRBD1. There are 11 residues in the CDR3. The germline V gene encodes CDR1 DFQATT and CDR2 SNEGSKA (reference sequence). Germline trimming cut 6 bases from V and 6 bases from J; bases unmatched to any gene: 5. Written as DNA, the CDR3 is TGCAGTGCCAGGGGGACGGGCGAGCAGTACTTC. Amino acid sequence: CSARGTGEQYF.

The genes are TRBV6-6 and TRBJ2-7; 13 bases fit TRBD2. The CDR3 is 14 residues long. Per germline, CDR1 MNHNY and CDR2 SVGAGI (reference sequence). J was trimmed by 6 bases and V by 5 bases; bases with no gene match: 4. The chain's CDR3 is CASSGTSGASEQYF. In DNA, the CDR3 is TGTGCCAGCAGTGGGACTAGCGGGGCCTCCGAGCAGTACTTC.

This clone was counted a single time. J is TRBJ2-5 and V is TRBV2, with TRBD1 as a possible D gene (5 bases). Trimming shortened V by 4 bases and J by 5 bases, and 14 bases separated the two germline ends. Per the germline V gene, CDR1 is SNHLY and CDR2 is FYNNEI. There are 14 residues in the CDR3. CDR3 coding DNA: TGTGCCAGCAGTGCGGCAGGGTTGGGTGAGACCCAGTACTTC. Translating it yields CASSAAGLGETQYF.

The rearrangement links TRBV21-1 to TRBJ2-2; the DNA was not compared with TRBD1, the D call given in the table. TRBV21-1 constitutes a pseudogene. The CDR3 has 16 amino acids. The CDR3 spells CASSIVRGAQNGELFF. The CDR3 DNA reads TGTGCCAGCAGTATAGTCAGGGGGGCGCAAAACGGGGAGCTGTTTTTT.

The chain joins TRBV5-1 to TRBJ1-2, with D possibly TRBD1 on 5 matching bases. Looked up from germline, CDR1 is SGHRS and CDR2 is YFSETQ. There are 14 residues in the CDR3. Trimming cost V 2 bases and J 8 bases, with 16 bases left between them. The CDR3 nucleotides are TGCGCCAGCAGCTTTAGCCGGGACCCGGAAGGCTACACCTTC. Protein product: CASSFSRDPEGYTF.

V is TRBV19 and J is TRBJ2-7; perhaps TRBD1 as D (5 bases). Trimming took 8 bases from V and 5 from J, leaving 16 bases between them. There are 13 residues in the CDR3. The V gene's germline CDR1 is LNHDA and CDR2 SQIVND (reference sequence). CDR3 amino acids: CASRHSAGNEQYF. DNA of the CDR3: TGTGCCAGTCGACACTCGGCAGGGAACGAGCAGTACTTC. Combining the CDR3 with reference TRBV19 and TRBJ2-7 gives the whole variable domain DGGITQSPKYLFRKEGQNVTLSCEQNLNHDAMYWYRQDPGQGLRLIYYSQIVNDFQKGDIAEGYSVSREKKESFPLTVTSAQKNPTAFYLCASRHSAGNEQYFGPGTRLTVT.

This rearrangement joins TRBV2 to TRBJ2-7; D ambiguous. Germline assignment: CDR1 SNHLY and CDR2 FYNNEI. The CDR3 has 14 residues. V lost 5 bases and J 4 bases, leaving 15 bases between the germline ends. CDR3 protein: CASSPLLASYEQYF. The CDR3 DNA is TGTGCCAGCAGTCCTCTGCTCGCTAGTTACGAGCAGTACTTC.

Remarks on this clone: The same CDR3 also results from other DNA sequences found in this sample. The J gene is TRBJ1-1, the V gene TRBV28; tentative D call: TRBD1 (6 bases). Trimming removed 5 bases at V and 0 bases at J, with 10 bases between. Germline V lookup: CDR1 MDHEN, CDR2 SYDVKM. The CDR3 length is 14 residues. This CDR3 reads CASSSTGMNTEAFF. The CDR3 coding sequence is TGTGCCAGCAGTAGTACAGGGATGAACACTGAAGCTTTCTTT.

The CDR3 DNA reads TGTGCCAGCAGTGAATCTCAGGGGGCGTATGGCTACACCTTC. Amino acids: CASSESQGAYGYTF. V gene TRBV6-5 combines with J gene TRBJ1-2; TRBD1 matches 8 bases. Germline assignment: CDR1 MNHEY and CDR2 SVGAGI. The CDR3 spans 14 residues. The J segment lost 5 bases and the V segment lost 5 bases, leaving 7 bases of the junction unmatched.

This sequence joins TRBV11-2 and TRBJ1-3; D unclear. The V end was cut by 6 bases, the J end by 4 bases, with 10 bases between. Germline-derived CDR1 and CDR2 are SGHAT and FQNNGV. This CDR3 has 13 residues. The CDR3 protein is CASSIARGNTIYF. The CDR3 DNA reads as TGTGCCAGCAGTATAGCACGCGGAAACACCATATATTTT.

The rearrangement uses TRBV2 and TRBJ2-2; 8 bases fit TRBD2. J lost 6 bases, V lost 8 bases, and 8 bases had no gene match. The CDR3 extends over 14 amino acids. Looked up from germline, CDR1 is SNHLY and CDR2 is FYNNEI. CDR3 DNA: TGTGCCAGCCACCGGGGACTAGTATCCGGGGAGCTGTTTTTT. Translating gives CASHRGLVSGELFF.

This chain connects TRBV28 to TRBJ2-1; weak D call: TRBD2 (7 bases). The CDR3 contains 15 residues. With 8 bases removed from V and 3 bases from J, the gap between germline ends came to 17 bases. Looked up from germline, CDR1 is MDHEN and CDR2 is SYDVKM. CDR3 residues: CASGIRGAYYNEQFF. Here the CDR3 DNA reads TGTGCCAGCGGCATTCGGGGGGCCTACTACAATGAGCAGTTCTTC.